This T cell receptor beta chain was recorded in a study of T cell responses to AZD1222 COVID-19 vaccine. Study-level results: Spike-specific TCR breadth and depth rose after two AZD1222 doses. Nearly half of unique spike-specific TCRs reportedly avoided B.1.351 and B.1.1.7 mutated regions.

The table came from immunoSEQ multiplex PCR; TCRdb's copy has only in-frame clones and leaves some out. The sample lists about 120,000 clones, roughly 89% seen once, with 5% to 6.5% in the top ten. Concerning this clone: What it binds is not known.

The CDR3 contains 14 residues. V trimming: 4 bases; J trimming: 5 bases; junction bases outside the gene matches: 9. CDR1 is GTSNPN and CDR2 is SVGIG in the germline V gene (reference sequence). The clonotype comes from an adult in good health. The chain links TRBV30 to TRBJ2-7; TRBD1 matches at 9 bases. The specimen comprised peripheral blood, sampled on day 0 of AZD1222 vaccination. In nucleotides, the CDR3 is TGTGCCTGGACTACCGGGACAGGGTTCCACGAGCAGTACTTC. Its translation is CAWTTGTGFHEQYF.